This T cell receptor beta chain was obtained from a study of blood T cell repertoires in COVID-19. Turning to the study itself: COVID-19 samples collected from the United States, Italy and Spain covered acute and convalescent phases.

This clone was detected a few times. The protocol was immunoSEQ multiplex PCR, while the TCRdb copy is restricted to in-frame clones and leaves out a portion. The sample records around 84,000 clones, around 90% being singletons. The receptor was isolated from a man in his fifties with active COVID-19. The sequenced sample was peripheral blood.

In DNA, the CDR3 is TGTGCCAGCAGCGGGAACGGGACAGGCTATAATTCACCCCTCCACTTT. Translation: CASSGNGTGYNSPLHF. V and J are TRBV5-4 and TRBJ1-6; 8 bases are shared with TRBD1. The CDR3 loop spans 16 amino acids. Germline CDR1 and CDR2: SGHNT and YYREEE (reference sequence). V shed 4 bases and J 3 bases; nucleotides not matched to a gene: 6.